The text below deals with one T cell receptor beta chain. These data are taken from a study of blood T cell repertoires in COVID-19. Study in general: Nucleic acid was either cDNA or gDNA, and it came from T cells, B-cell-depleted T cells, or PBMCs.

Libraries were prepared by immunoSEQ multiplex PCR; TCRdb keeps only in-frame clonotypes and omits some of them. The sample carries 250,000 to 300,000 clones, roughly 86% recorded once. The CDR3 is 13 residues long. The V end was cut by 3 bases, the J end by 1 base, with 7 bases between. The clonotype was recovered from a woman in her sixties or seventies with COVID-19, enrolled during active disease. This chain joins TRBV12-3 or TRBV12-4 and TRBJ2-7; tentative D call: TRBD2 (5 bases). The specimen sequenced was peripheral blood. The CDR3 reads CASSFGESYEQYF. CDR3 bases: TGTGCCAGCAGTTTCGGGGAGTCCTACGAGCAGTACTTC.